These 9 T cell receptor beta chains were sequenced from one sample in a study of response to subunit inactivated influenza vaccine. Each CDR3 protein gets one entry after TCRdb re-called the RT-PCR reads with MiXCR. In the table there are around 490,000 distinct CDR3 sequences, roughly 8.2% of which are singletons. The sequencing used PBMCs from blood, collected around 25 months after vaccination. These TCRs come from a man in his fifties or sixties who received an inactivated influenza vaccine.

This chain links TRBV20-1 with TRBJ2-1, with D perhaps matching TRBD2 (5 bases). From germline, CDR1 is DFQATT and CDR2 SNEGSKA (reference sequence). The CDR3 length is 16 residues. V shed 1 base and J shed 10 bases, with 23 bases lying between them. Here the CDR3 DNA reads TGCAGTGCTAGAGGGCAAGAGTCGAGACTACGCAGAGAGCAGTTCTTC. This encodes CSARGQESRLRREQFF.

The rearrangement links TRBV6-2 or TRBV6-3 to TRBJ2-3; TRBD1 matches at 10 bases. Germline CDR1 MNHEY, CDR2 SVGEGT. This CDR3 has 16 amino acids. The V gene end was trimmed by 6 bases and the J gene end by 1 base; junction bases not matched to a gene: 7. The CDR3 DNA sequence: TGTGCCAGCAGACTCGACAGGGGGCGTCGCACAGATACGCAGTATTTT. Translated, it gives CASRLDRGRRTDTQYF.

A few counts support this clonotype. CDR3 sequence reads: CASSPGTTALYNEQFF. The CDR3 bases are TGTGCCAGCTCCCCAGGGACTACCGCACTCTACAATGAGCAGTTCTTC. The genes are TRBV18 and TRBJ2-1; 7 bases are shared with TRBD2. The CDR3 has 16 amino acids. V lost 6 bases, J lost 3 bases, and 11 bases stayed unmatched. Germline V gene data show CDR1 as KGHSH and CDR2 as LQKENI.

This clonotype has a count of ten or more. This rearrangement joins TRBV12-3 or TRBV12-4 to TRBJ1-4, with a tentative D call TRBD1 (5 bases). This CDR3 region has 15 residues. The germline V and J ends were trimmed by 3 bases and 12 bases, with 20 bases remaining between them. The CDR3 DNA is TGTGCCAGCAGTTTTTTTCTCGGACCGCCGGGGGAACTGTTTTTT. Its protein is CASSFFLGPPGELFF.

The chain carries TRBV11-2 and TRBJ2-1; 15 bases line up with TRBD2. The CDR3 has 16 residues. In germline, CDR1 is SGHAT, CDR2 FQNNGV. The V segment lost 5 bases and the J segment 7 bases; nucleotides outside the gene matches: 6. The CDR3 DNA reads TGTGCCAGCAGCCCGAGGACTAGCGGGAGGGTTAATGAGCAGTTCTTC. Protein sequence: CASSPRTSGRVNEQFF.

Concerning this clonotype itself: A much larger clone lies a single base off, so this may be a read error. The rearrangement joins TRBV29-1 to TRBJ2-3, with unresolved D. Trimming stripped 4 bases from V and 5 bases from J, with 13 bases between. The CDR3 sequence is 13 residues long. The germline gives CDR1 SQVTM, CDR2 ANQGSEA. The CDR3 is CSVAPHRIDTQYF. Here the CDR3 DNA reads TGCAGCGTTGCACCCCACCGGATAGATACGCAGTATTTT.

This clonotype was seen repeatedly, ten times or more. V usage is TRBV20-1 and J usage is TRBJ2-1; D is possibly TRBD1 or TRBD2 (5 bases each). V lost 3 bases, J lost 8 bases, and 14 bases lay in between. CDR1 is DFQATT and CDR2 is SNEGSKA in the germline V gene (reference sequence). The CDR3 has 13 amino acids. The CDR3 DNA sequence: TGCAGTGCTAGCTGGGGGTTTTTGGATGAGCAGTTCTTC. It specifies CSASWGFLDEQFF.

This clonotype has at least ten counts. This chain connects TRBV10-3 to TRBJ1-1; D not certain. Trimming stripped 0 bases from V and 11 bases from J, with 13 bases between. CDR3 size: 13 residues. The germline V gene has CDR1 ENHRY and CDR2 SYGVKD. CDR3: CAISESVAFGAFF. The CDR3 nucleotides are TGTGCCATCAGTGAGTCTGTGGCATTTGGTGCTTTCTTT.

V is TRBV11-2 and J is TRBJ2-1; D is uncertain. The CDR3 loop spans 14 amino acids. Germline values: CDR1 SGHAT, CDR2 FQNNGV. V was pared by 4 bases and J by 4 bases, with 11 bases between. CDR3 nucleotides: TGTGCCAGCAGCTCGCTGACGGAATACAATGAGCAGTTCTTC. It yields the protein CASSSLTEYNEQFF.